This T cell receptor (beta chain) emerged from a study of shared clonotypes between healthy human individuals. The donors, healthy adults who were HIV-negative, had experienced no recent acute infections or vaccinations. Trimming left V 2 bases short and J 4 bases short, with 11 bases between. The CDR3 length is 14 residues. CDR1 and CDR2 from the germline V gene are WNHNN and SYGVQD (reference sequence). Study observations and caveats: The sole specimen, blood, was sampled, and tissue repertoires likely differ.

Notes on this clone: Its antigen is not identified.

An approximately 200 ng quantity of DNA, 29,000 or so T cell genomes, went into the sorted-subset replicate PCRs. Libraries were prepared by immunoSEQ multiplex PCR; TCRdb keeps only in-frame clonotypes and omits some of them. The repertoire holds hundreds of thousands of clones, with about 80% as singletons. The sample consisted of memory CD4+ T cells sorted from blood. As to subset: CD45RA-negative fraction. The V call is TRBV10-1, the J call TRBJ1-1; D is unresolved. The source is a woman aged 25 to 39 in good health. The CDR3, as DNA: TGCGCCAGCAGTGAGGGTCGCCGGAGCACTGAAGCTTTCTTT. This gives the protein CASSEGRRSTEAFF.